A single T cell receptor (beta chain) is shown here with its context. Its antigen is undetermined. The study profiled TCR beta VDJ and CDR3 using genomic DNA as template. TCRdb passed the reads through MiXCR, listing each CDR3 protein once. Counted here are 40,000 to 45,000 distinct CDR3 sequences, around 67% occurring once; the ten biggest clones make up around a quarter. These data come from a study of CD8+CD57+ T cells in acquired aplastic anemia. Turning to the study itself: Quantities of DNA derived from sorted CD4+ and CD8+ cells averaged approximately 3.5 ug. Healthy-donor CD4+ cells averaged roughly 9.8 million reads. General study findings and limits: CD8+ Simpson's diversity did not differ significantly between patients and controls. Some 28 CD8+ CDR3 sequences occurred in both the patients and the controls.

CDR3 length: 12 amino acids. Germline V gives CDR1 LNHNV, CDR2 YYDKDF (reference sequence). V lost 11 bases to trimming and J lost 5 bases, with 12 bases between them. The chain recombines TRBV15 with TRBJ2-2; D gene uncertain. Sequencing was carried out using sorted CD4+, CD8+, or CD8+CD57+ T cells (not recorded which) from PBMCs. This clonotype originated in a human donor in good health, serving as a control. CDR3 sequence (DNA): TGTGCCCGCCGTTGCCTAACCGGGGAGCTGTTTTTT. It is translated as CARRCLTGELFF.